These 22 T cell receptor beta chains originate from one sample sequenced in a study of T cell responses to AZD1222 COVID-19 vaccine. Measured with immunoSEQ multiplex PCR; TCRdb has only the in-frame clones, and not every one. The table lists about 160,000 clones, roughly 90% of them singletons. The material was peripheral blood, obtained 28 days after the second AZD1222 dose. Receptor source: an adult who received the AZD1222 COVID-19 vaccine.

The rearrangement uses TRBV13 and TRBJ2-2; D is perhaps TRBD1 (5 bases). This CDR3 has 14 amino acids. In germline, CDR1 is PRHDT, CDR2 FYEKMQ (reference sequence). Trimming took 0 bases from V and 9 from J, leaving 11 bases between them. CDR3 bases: TGTGCCAGCAGCTTAGGTAGGGGCCACCGGGAGCTGTTTTTT. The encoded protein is CASSLGRGHRELFF.

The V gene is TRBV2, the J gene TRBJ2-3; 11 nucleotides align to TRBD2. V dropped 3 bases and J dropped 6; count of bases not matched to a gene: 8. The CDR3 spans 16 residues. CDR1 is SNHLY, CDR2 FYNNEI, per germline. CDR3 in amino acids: CASSDGLAGGADTQYF. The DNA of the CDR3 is TGTGCCAGCAGTGACGGGCTAGCGGGAGGAGCGGATACGCAGTATTTT.

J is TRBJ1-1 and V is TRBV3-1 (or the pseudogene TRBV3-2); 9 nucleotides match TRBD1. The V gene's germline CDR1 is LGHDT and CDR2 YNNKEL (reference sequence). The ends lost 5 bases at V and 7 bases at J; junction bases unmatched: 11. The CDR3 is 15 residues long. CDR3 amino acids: CASSKRPGQGVEAFF. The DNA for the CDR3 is TGTGCCAGCAGCAAGAGACCGGGACAGGGCGTTGAAGCTTTCTTT.

CDR3 in DNA: TGTGCCAGCAGTCCCTTCGGCTTGGGCACCGGGGAGCTGTTTTTT. It codes for CASSPFGLGTGELFF. The chain couples TRBV27 to TRBJ2-2, with D unresolved. V lost 5 bases to trimming and J lost 4 bases, with 14 bases between them. The CDR3 extends over 15 amino acids. Germline V gene lookup returns CDR1 MNHEY and CDR2 SMNVEV (reference sequence).

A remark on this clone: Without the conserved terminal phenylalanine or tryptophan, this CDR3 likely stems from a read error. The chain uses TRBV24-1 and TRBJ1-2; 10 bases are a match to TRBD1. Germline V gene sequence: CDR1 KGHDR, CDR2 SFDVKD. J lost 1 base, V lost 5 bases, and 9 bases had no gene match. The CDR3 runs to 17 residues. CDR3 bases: TGTGCCACCAGTGGTGACCCCTGGACAGGGGGTAACTATGGCTACACCCTC. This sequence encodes CATSGDPWTGGNYGYTL.

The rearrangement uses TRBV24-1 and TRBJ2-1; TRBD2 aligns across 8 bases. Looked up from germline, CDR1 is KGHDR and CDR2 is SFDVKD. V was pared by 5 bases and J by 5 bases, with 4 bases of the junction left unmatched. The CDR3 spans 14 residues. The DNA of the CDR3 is TGTGCCACCAGTGCCCTAGCGGGCGACAATGAGCAGTTCTTC. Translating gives CATSALAGDNEQFF.

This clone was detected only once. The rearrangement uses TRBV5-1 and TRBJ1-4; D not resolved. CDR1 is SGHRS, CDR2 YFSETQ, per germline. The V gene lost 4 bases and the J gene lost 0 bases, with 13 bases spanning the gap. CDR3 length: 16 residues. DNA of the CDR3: TGCGCCAGCAGCCCCGCCAAACCTGCAACTAATGAAAAACTGTTTTTT. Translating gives CASSPAKPATNEKLFF.

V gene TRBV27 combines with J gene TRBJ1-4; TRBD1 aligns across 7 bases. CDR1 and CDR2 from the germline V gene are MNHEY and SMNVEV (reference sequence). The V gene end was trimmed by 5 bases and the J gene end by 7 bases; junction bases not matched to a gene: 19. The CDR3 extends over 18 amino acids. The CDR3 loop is CASSLPGQRRRPREKLFF. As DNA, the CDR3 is TGTGCCAGCAGTCTCCCGGGACAGAGGAGGAGACCTCGTGAAAAACTGTTTTTT.

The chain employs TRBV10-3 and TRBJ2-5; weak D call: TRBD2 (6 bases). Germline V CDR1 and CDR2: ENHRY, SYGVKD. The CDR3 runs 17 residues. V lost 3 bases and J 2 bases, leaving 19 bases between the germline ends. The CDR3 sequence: CAISEPLGSGTQETQYF. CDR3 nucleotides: TGTGCCATCAGTGAACCCCTGGGTAGCGGAACGCAAGAGACCCAGTACTTC.

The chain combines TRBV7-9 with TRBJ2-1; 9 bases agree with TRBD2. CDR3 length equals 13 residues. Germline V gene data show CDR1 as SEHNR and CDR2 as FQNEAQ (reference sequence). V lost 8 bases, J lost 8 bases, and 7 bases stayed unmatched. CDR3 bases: TGTGCCAGCGGGGCTAGCGGGATAGATGAGCAGTTCTTC. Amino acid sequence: CASGASGIDEQFF.

CDR3 in DNA: TGTGCCAGCAGTTCCTCGGGACTAGCTGCCAATGAGCAGTTCTTC. Protein sequence: CASSSSGLAANEQFF. The rearrangement joins TRBV11-2 to TRBJ2-1; 9 positions match TRBD2. Trimming cost V 6 bases and J 6 bases; bases outside gene matches: 9. From germline, CDR1 is SGHAT and CDR2 FQNNGV. This CDR3 is 15 amino acids long.

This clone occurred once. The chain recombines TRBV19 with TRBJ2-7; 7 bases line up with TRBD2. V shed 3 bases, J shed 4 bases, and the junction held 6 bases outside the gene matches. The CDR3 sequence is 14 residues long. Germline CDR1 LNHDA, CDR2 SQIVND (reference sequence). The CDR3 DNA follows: TGTGCCAGTAGTATTGCTAGCGGCCCTTACGAGCAGTACTTC. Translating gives CASSIASGPYEQYF.

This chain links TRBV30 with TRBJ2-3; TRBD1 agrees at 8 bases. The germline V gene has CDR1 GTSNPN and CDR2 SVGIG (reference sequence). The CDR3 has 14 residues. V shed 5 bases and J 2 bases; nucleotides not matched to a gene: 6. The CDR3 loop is CAWGPGQVTDTQYF. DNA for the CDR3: TGTGCCTGGGGGCCGGGACAGGTCACAGATACGCAGTATTTT.

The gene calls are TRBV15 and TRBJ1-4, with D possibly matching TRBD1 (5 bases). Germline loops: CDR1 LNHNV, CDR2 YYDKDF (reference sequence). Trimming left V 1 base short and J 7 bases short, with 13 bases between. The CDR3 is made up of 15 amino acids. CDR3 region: CATSRVPSGGEKLFF. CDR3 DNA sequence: TGTGCCACCAGCAGAGTCCCCAGTGGGGGTGAAAAACTGTTTTTT.

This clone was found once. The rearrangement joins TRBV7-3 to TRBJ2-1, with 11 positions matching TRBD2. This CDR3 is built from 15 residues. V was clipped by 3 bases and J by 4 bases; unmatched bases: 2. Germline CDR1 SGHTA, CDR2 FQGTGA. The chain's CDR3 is CASSLTSGAYNEQFF. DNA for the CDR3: TGTGCCAGCAGCTTGACTAGCGGGGCTTACAATGAGCAGTTCTTC.

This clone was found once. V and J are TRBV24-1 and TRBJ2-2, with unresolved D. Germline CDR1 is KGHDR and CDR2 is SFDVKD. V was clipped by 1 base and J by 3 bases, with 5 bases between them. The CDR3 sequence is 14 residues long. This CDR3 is CATSDLYYTGELFF. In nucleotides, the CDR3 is TGTGCCACCAGTGATTTATATTACACCGGGGAGCTGTTTTTT.

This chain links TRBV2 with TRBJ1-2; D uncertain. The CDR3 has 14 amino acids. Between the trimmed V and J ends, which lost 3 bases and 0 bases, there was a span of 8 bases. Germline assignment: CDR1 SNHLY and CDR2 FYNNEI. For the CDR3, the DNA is TGTGCCAGCAGTGACGGGAATACTAACTATGGCTACACCTTC. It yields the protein CASSDGNTNYGYTF.

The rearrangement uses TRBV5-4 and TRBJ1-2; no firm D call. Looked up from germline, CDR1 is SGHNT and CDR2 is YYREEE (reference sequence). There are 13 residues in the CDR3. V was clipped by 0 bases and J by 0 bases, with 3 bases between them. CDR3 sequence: CASSLESNYGYTF. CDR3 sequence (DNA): TGTGCCAGCAGCTTGGAGTCTAACTATGGCTACACCTTC.

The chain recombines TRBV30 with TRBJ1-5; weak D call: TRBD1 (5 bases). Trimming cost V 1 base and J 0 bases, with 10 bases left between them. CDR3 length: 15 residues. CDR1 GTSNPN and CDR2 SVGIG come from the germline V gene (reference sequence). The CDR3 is CAWSDGTDSNQPQHF. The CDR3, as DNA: TGTGCCTGGAGTGACGGGACGGATAGCAATCAGCCCCAGCATTTT.

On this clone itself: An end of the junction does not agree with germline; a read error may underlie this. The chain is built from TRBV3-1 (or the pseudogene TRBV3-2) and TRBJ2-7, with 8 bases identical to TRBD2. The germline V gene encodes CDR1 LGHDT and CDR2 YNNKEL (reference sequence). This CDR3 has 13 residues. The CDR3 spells CASGQPGGYEQYF. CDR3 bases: TGTGCCAGCGGCCAGCCGGGGGGGTACGAGCAGTACTTC.

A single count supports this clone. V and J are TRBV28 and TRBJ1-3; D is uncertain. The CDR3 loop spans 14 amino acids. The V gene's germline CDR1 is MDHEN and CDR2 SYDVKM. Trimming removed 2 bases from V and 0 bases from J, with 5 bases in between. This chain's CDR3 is CASSLDISGNTIYF. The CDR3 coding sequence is TGTGCCAGCAGTTTAGACATCTCTGGAAACACCATATATTTT.

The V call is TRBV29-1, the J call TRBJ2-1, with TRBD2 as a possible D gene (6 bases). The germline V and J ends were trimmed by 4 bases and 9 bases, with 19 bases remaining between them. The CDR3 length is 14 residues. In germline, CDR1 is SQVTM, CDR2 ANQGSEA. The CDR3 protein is CSVAKPRRDGEQFF. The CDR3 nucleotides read TGCAGCGTTGCAAAACCGCGGCGGGACGGTGAGCAGTTCTTC.